This T cell receptor (beta chain) was recorded in a study of OX40 agonist ivuxolimab in advanced cancers. Study-level background: Enrolled patients in dose escalation had cancers that were hepatocellular carcinoma, melanoma, renal cell or head and neck cancer.

The repertoire was sequenced with immunoSEQ multiplex PCR; TCRdb's copy has only in-frame clones and lacks some. The sample includes 75,000 to 80,000 clones, around 85% of them seen just once. Germline V gene lookup returns CDR1 SEHNR and CDR2 FQNEAQ (reference sequence). V gave up 6 bases and J gave up 6 bases; unmatched junction bases: 6. The CDR3 runs to 15 residues. The chain couples TRBV7-9 to TRBJ1-5, with 12 nucleotides matching TRBD1. This clonotype originated in an adult with an advanced solid tumor such as melanoma, head and neck, liver or kidney cancer. Sequenced here: CD4+ or CD8+ T cells sorted from blood, sampled in a trial of the OX40 agonist ivuxolimab. The CDR3 sequence is CASSPGQGAGQPQHF. CDR3 nucleotides: TGTGCCAGCAGTCCGGGACAGGGGGCAGGTCAGCCCCAGCATTTT.